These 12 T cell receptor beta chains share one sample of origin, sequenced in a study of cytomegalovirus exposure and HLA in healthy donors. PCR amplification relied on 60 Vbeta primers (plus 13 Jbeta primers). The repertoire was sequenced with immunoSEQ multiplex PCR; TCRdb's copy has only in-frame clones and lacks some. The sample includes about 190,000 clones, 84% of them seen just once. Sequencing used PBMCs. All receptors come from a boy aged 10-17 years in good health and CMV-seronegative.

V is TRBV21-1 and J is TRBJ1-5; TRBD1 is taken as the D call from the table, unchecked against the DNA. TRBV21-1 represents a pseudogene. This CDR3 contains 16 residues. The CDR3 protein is CASSKALPGCGQPQHF. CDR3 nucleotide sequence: TGTGCCAGCAGCAAAGCACTCCCAGGGTGCGGTCAGCCCCAGCATTTT.

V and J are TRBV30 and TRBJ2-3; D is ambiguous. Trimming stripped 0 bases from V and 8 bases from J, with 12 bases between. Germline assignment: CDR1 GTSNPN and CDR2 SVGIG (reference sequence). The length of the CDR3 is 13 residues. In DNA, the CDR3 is TGTGCCTGGAGTGTACCCGGTTTAGCTACGCAGTATTTT. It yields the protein CAWSVPGLATQYF.

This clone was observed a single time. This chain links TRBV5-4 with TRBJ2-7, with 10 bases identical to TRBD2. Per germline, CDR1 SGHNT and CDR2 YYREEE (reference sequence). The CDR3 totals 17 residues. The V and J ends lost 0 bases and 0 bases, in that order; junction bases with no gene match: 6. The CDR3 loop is CASSLARSGGASYEQYF. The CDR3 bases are TGTGCCAGCAGCTTGGCGCGCAGCGGGGGGGCCTCCTACGAGCAGTACTTC.

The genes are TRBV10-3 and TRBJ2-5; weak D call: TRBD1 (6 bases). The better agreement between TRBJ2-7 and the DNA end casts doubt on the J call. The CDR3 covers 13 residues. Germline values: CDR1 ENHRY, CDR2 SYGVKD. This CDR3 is CAISDRGPYEQYF. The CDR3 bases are TGTGCCATCAGTGACAGGGGACCCTACGAGCAGTACTTC.

The CDR3 loop reads CASSQVARDSSPLHF. The DNA of the CDR3 is TGCGCCAGCAGCCAAGTAGCGAGGGATAGTTCACCCCTCCACTTT. The chain employs TRBV4-3 and TRBJ1-6; D unresolved. V lost 1 base and J lost 9, with 13 bases in between. CDR3 size: 15 residues. Germline V gene lookup returns CDR1 LGHNA and CDR2 YSLEER.

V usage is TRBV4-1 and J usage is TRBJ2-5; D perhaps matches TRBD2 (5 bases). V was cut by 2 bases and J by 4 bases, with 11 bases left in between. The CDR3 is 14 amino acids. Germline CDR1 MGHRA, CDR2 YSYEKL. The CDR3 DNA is TGCGCCAGCAGCCAACCGATTCGGGGAGAGACCCAGTACTTC. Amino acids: CASSQPIRGETQYF.

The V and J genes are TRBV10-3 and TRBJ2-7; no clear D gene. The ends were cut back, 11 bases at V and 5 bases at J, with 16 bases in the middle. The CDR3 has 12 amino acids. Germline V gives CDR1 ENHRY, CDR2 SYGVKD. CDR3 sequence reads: CAVGRGDDEQYF. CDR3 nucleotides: TGTGCCGTCGGTCGCGGCGACGACGAGCAGTACTTC.

This CDR3 is CSVQGYGYTF. Written as DNA, the CDR3 is TGCAGCGTACAGGGATATGGCTACACCTTC. This chain uses TRBV29-1 with TRBJ1-2; a possible D gene is TRBD1 (6 bases). The CDR3 runs 10 residues. Trimming stripped 6 bases from V and 5 bases from J, with 7 bases between. CDR1 is SQVTM, CDR2 ANQGSEA, per germline.

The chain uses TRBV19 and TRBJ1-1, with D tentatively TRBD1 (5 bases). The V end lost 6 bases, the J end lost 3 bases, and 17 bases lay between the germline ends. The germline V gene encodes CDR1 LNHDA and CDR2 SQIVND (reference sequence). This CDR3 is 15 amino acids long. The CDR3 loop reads CASSPHDRDYTEAFF. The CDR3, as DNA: TGTGCCAGTAGCCCCCATGACAGAGATTACACTGAAGCTTTCTTT.

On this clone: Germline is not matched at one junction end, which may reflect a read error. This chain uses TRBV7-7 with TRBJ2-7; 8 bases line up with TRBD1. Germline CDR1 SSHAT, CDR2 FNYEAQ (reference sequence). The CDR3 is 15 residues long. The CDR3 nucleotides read TGTGCTAGCAGGGGCGGACAGGGAAGACGGCGCGAGCAGTACTTC. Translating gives CASRGGQGRRREQYF.

In nucleotides, the CDR3 is TGTGCCAGTAGTATGAACAGGGCGGATTCACCCCTCCACTTT. This codes for CASSMNRADSPLHF. The rearrangement links TRBV19 to TRBJ1-6, with D possibly being TRBD1 (6 bases). The CDR3 contains 14 residues. Germline V gene lookup returns CDR1 LNHDA and CDR2 SQIVND (reference sequence). Between the trimmed V and J ends, which lost 3 bases and 8 bases, there was a span of 11 bases.

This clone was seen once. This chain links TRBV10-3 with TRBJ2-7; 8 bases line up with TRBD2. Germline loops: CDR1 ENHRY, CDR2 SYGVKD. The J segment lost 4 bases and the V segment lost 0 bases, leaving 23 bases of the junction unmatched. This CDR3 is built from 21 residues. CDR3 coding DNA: TGTGCCATCAGTGAGTCCGTGAAAACTAGCGGTCACCCAGGACTGTCATACGAGCAGTACTTC. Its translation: CAISESVKTSGHPGLSYEQYF.